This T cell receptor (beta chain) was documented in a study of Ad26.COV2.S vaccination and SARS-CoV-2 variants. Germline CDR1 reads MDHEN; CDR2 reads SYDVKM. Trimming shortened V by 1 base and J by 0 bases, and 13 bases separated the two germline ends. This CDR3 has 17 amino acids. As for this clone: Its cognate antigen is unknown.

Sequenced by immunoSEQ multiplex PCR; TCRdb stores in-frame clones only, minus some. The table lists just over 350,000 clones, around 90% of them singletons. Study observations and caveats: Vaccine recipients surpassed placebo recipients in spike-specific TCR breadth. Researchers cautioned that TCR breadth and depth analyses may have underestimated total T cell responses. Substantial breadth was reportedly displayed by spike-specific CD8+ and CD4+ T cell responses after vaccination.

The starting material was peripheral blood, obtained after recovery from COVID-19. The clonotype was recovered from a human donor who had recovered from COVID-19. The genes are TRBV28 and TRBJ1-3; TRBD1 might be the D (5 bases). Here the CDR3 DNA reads TGTGCCAGCAGTTTATCCCATGCAGGGAGCTCTGGAAACACCATATATTTT. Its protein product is CASSLSHAGSSGNTIYF.